This T cell receptor beta chain was obtained from a study of response to subunit inactivated influenza vaccine. Overall study results and limits: Every seasonal influenza vaccination brings in few new T cells, the authors suggested.

V was clipped by 5 bases and J by 0 bases, with 11 bases between them. The CDR3 has 14 residues. Germline V CDR1 and CDR2: DFQATT, SNEGSKA (reference sequence). Notes on this clonotype: Its antigen is still unknown.

From the RT-PCR reads, TCRdb called clonotypes with MiXCR, one entry per CDR3 protein. The sample includes around 790,000 distinct CDR3 sequences, around 21% of them seen just once. This rearrangement joins TRBV20-1 to TRBJ2-4; D unclear. The sequence derives from a man over 45 who received an inactivated influenza vaccine. Specimen: PBMCs from blood, collected 5 to 6 days after vaccination. CDR3 sequence: CSAGVGLAKNIQYF. The DNA of the CDR3 is TGCAGTGCTGGGGTAGGGTTAGCCAAAAACATTCAGTACTTC.